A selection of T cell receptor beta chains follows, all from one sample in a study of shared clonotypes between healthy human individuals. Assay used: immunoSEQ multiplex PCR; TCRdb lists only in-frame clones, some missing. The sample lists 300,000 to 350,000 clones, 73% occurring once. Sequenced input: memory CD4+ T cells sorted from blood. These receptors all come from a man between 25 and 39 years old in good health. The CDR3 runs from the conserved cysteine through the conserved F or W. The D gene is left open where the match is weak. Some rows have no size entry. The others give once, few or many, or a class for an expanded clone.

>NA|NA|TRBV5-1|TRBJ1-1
TGCGCCAGCAGCTTGGTTTACAGGAAAACTTCCTTGAACACTGAAGCTTTCTTT
CASSLVYRKTSLNTEAFF
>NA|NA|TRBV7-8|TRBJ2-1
TGTGCCAGCAGCTTAGAGGGGGGATACAGCTCCTACAATGAGCAGTTCTTC
CASSLEGGYSSYNEQFF
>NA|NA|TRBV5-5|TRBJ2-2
TGTGCCAGCAGCTTGGAGCCGGGCTTCGCGAACACCGGGGAGCTGTTTTTT
CASSLEPGFANTGELFF
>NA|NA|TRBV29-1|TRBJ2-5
TGCAGCGTTGAGTCCCGGACTCCGACAGGAAAAGAGACCCAGTACTTC
CSVESRTPTGKETQYF
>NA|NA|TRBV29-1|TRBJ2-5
TGCAGCGTTGAAAATCCCCGGCAGGGGAGCAAAGAGACCCAGTACTTC
CSVENPRQGSKETQYF
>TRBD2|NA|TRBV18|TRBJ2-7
TGTGCCAGCTCCCAGGGCGGGGGCTACGAGCAGTACTTC
CASSQGGGYEQYF
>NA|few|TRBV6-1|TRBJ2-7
TGTGCCAGCACTGGGGGCGGCGAGCAGTACTTC
CASTGGGEQYF
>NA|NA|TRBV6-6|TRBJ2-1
TGTGCCAGCCAGAATGGGGGTAGGAATTACAATGAGCAGTTCTTC
CASQNGGRNYNEQFF
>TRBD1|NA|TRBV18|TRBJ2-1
TGTGCCAGCTCCCAATTGACAGGGGGTTTTGGGAATGAGCAGTTCTTC
CASSQLTGGFGNEQFF
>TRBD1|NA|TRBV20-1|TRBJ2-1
TGCAGTGTCCGACAGGGATATGAGCAGTTCTTC
CSVRQGYEQFF
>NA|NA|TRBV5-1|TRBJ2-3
TGCGCCAGCAGCTACCCGGTAGGGAGATACACAGATACGCAGTATTTT
CASSYPVGRYTDTQYF
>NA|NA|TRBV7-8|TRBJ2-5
TGTGCCAGCAGCTCGGGAGAGTGGTACCAAGAGACCCAGTACTTC
CASSSGEWYQETQYF
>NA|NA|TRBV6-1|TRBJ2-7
TGTGCCAGCAGTGAACATAAGGGGGGAGGGAGGCAGTACTTC
CASSEHKGGGRQYF
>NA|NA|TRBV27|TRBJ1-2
TGTGCCAGCAGTCCGAACAGAGACTATGGCTACACCTTC
CASSPNRDYGYTF
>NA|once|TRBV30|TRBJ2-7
TGTGCCTGGAGTGGGGCCTACGAGCAGTACTTC
CAWSGAYEQYF
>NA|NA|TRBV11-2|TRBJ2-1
TGTGCCAGCAGCTTAAGGGACCTCTACAATGAGCAGTTCTTC
CASSLRDLYNEQFF
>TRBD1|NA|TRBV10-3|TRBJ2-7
TGTGCCATCAGCCGGACAGGGTCGGACCACGAGCAGTACTTC
CAISRTGSDHEQYF
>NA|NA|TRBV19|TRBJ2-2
TGTGCCAGTAGTACTCCCGGAGGCGGGGAGCTGTTTTTT
CASSTPGGGELFF
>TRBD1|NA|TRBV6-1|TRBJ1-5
TGTGCCAGCAGGCCAGGGGGCTCGGATCAGCCCCAGCATTTT
CASRPGGSDQPQHF
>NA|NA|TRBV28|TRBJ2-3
TGTGCCAGCAGGGAGGAGGTAGATACGCAGTATTTT
CASREEVDTQYF
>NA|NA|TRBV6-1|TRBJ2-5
TGTGCCAGCACCGGCAGCCAAGAGACCCAGTACTTC
CASTGSQETQYF
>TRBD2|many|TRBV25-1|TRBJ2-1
TGTGCCATGGAGCGGGAGGGTTACAATGAGCAGTTCTTC
CAMEREGYNEQFF
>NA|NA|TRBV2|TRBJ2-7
TGTGCCAGCACCTCGTCCCGGGCGAGCTCCTACGAGCAGTACTTC
CASTSSRASSYEQYF
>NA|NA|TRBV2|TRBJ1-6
TGTGCCAGCAGTGTTCAGGGCAATTCACCCCTCCACTTT
CASSVQGNSPLHF
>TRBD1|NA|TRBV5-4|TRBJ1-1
TGTGCCAGCAGCCGGGACAGGGGTCACACTGAAGCTTTCTTT
CASSRDRGHTEAFF
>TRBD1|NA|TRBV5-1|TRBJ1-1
TGCGCCAGCAGCACTGGACAGGGAAGGACTGAAGCTTTCTTT
CASSTGQGRTEAFF
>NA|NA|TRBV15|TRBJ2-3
TGTGCCACCAGCGGTTCTCCGACTAGCACAGATACGCAGTATTTT
CATSGSPTSTDTQYF
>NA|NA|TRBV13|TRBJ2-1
TGTGCCAGCAGCTTAGGCGGGCCGTCAGCTGAGCAGTTCTTC
CASSLGGPSAEQFF
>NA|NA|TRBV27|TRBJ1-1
TGTGCCACCCAACCAAGGGTTCGCACTGAAGCTTTCTTT
CATQPRVRTEAFF
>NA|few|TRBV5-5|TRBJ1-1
TGTGCCAGCAGCTTGTCGATGAACACTGAAGCTTTCTTT
CASSLSMNTEAFF
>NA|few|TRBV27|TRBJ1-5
TGTGCCAGCAGTTTATCAGGGAGGCGGGCAGATAGCAATCAGCCCCAGCATTTT
CASSLSGRRADSNQPQHF
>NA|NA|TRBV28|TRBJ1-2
TGTGCCAGCCGAGACAGCTCTAACTATGGCTACACCTTC
CASRDSSNYGYTF
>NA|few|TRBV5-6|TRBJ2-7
TGTGCCAGCAGCTTGGAAATAGGGCTAGGGGAGCAGTACTTC
CASSLEIGLGEQYF
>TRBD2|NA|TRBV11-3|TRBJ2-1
TGTGCCAGCAGCACCCACCCCCTAGCGGGAGAGTCAAATGAGCAGTTCTTC
CASSTHPLAGESNEQFF
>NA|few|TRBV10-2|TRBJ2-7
TGCGCCAGCAGTAAGGCAGGGAGATACGAGCAGTACTTC
CASSKAGRYEQYF
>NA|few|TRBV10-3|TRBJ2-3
TGTGCCATCAGTGGACTAGGCTCGTCGGATACGCAGTATTTT
CAISGLGSSDTQYF
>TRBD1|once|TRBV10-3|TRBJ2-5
TGTGCCATCAGATCGGACAGGGGATCGGAGACCCAGTACTTC
CAIRSDRGSETQYF
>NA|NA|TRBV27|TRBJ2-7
TGTGCCAGCAGTTTTTCTGGGCAGGACCCGCGCGAGCAGTACTTC
CASSFSGQDPREQYF
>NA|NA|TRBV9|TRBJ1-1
TGTGCCAGCAGCGTACGGGCGGCGAACACTGAAGCTTTCTTT
CASSVRAANTEAFF
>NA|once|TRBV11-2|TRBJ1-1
TGTGCCAGCAGCCCAAGTGGTCCGGGCAGGTACGAGAACACTGAAGCTTTCTTT
CASSPSGPGRYENTEAFF
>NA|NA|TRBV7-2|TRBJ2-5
TGTGCCAGCAGCTTAGGGTACTTGACGGCGACCCAGTACTTC
CASSLGYLTATQYF
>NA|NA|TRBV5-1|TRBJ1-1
TGCGCCAGCAGCTTGTTTTCGGGCAGCACTGAAGCTTTCTTT
CASSLFSGSTEAFF